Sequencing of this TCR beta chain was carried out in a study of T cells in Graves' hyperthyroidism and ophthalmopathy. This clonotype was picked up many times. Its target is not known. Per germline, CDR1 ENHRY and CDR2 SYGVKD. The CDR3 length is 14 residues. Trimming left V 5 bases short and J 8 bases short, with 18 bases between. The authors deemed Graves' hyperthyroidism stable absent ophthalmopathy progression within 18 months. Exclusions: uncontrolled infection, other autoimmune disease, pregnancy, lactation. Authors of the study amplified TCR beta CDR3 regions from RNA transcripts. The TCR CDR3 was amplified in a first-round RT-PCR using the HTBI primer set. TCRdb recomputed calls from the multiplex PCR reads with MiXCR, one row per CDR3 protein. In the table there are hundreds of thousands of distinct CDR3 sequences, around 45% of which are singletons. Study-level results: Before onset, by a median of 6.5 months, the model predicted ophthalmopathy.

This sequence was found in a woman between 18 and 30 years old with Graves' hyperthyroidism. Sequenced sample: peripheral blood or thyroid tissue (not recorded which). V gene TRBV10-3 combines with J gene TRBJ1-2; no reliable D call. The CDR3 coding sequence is TGTGCCATCAGTAGTGAAAGCGTGGGAAAAGGCTACACCTTC. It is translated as CAISSESVGKGYTF.